This TCR beta chain was captured by sequencing in a study of blood T cell repertoires in COVID-19. This clone was seen a few times. Sequenced by immunoSEQ multiplex PCR; TCRdb stores in-frame clones only, minus some. In the table there are 250,000 to 350,000 clones, about 83% of which are singletons. The V end lost 3 bases, the J end lost 3 bases, and 9 bases lay between the germline ends. Germline values: CDR1 LNHDA, CDR2 SQIVND (reference sequence). CDR3 length equals 15 residues. The rearrangement links TRBV19 to TRBJ2-6; D is perhaps TRBD2 (7 bases). The TCR sequence derives from a woman aged 50 to 60 with acute or convalescent COVID-19. The sequencing sample was made of peripheral blood. CDR3 sequence (DNA): TGTGCCAGTAGTATGCGGGGGCTTGGGGCCAACGTCCTGACTTTC. Translating it yields CASSMRGLGANVLTF.